These 22 T cell receptor beta chains share one sample of origin, sequenced in a study of cytomegalovirus exposure and HLA in healthy donors. Repertoires were generated with immunoSEQ multiplex PCR, while TCRdb's copy carries only in-frame clones and drops some. The repertoire has 70,000 to 90,000 clones, around four fifths of them found once; the top ten carry about 3%. The sequenced material came from PBMCs. Receptors were obtained from a man aged 30 to 39 in good health and CMV-seronegative.

V is TRBV9 and J is TRBJ2-7, with a tentative D call TRBD2 (6 bases). The V gene lost 6 bases and the J gene lost 5 bases, with 21 bases spanning the gap. CDR3 length: 15 residues. Germline CDR1 SGDLS, CDR2 YYNGEE. In DNA form, the CDR3 reads TGTGCCAGCAACCCGGGACTGTTCACATCCCACGAGCAGTACTTC. Translation: CASNPGLFTSHEQYF.

This clone was counted only a few times. V is TRBV4-1 and J is TRBJ2-1, with D possibly matching TRBD2 (6 bases). The CDR3 has 18 residues. From germline, CDR1 is MGHRA and CDR2 YSYEKL. The V end was cut by 1 base, the J end by 6 bases, with 22 bases between. This chain's CDR3 is CASSQAARERVSRNEQFF. The CDR3 region has the DNA TGCGCCAGCAGCCAAGCTGCCCGGGAGCGGGTGTCACGCAATGAGCAGTTCTTC.

The rearrangement joins TRBV27 to TRBJ2-2; 12 bases align to TRBD2. CDR1 MNHEY and CDR2 SMNVEV come from the germline V gene (reference sequence). This CDR3 comprises 17 residues. V was pared by 2 bases and J by 6 bases, with 7 bases of the junction left unmatched. The CDR3 protein is CASSLLAGGPNPGELFF. Written as DNA, the CDR3 is TGTGCCAGCAGTTTACTAGCGGGAGGGCCGAATCCCGGGGAGCTGTTTTTT.

The V and J genes are TRBV27 and TRBJ2-2; possibly TRBD2 for D (6 bases). The CDR3 loop spans 14 amino acids. Trimming left V 8 bases short and J 5 bases short, with 15 bases between. Germline V lookup: CDR1 MNHEY, CDR2 SMNVEV (reference sequence). CDR3 residues: CASYSYGGTGELFF. The DNA for the CDR3 is TGTGCCAGCTATTCATACGGAGGGACCGGGGAGCTGTTTTTT.

This clone was found once. This sequence joins TRBV10-3 and TRBJ2-2; D gene ambiguous. The CDR3 has 16 residues. Trimming left V 6 bases short and J 7 bases short, with 21 bases between. Germline V CDR1 and CDR2: ENHRY, SYGVKD. CDR3 in amino acids: CAISPRWSLTNGELFF. DNA of the CDR3: TGTGCCATCAGCCCCAGATGGTCTCTCACCAACGGGGAGCTGTTTTTT.

V usage is TRBV4-3 and J usage is TRBJ2-7; tentatively, D is TRBD1 (7 bases). Germline assignment: CDR1 LGHNA and CDR2 YSLEER. The CDR3 sequence is 16 residues long. Trimming took off 0 bases at V and 2 bases at J, with 14 bases between the two ends. CDR3 DNA: TGCGCCAGCAGCCAAGATTGGAGGGGGCGAACCTACGAGCAGTACTTC. Translation: CASSQDWRGRTYEQYF.

The gene calls are TRBV6-1 and TRBJ1-6; D unclear. V was cut by 8 bases and J by 13 bases, with 21 bases left in between. Germline V lookup: CDR1 MNHNS, CDR2 SASEGT. The CDR3 contains 14 residues. Written as DNA, the CDR3 is TGTGCCAGCTCCGAATCAACGGACTTTGGGCCCCTCCACTTT. This sequence encodes CASSESTDFGPLHF.

This rearrangement joins TRBV30 to TRBJ2-2; 10 bases agree with TRBD2. The V gene's germline CDR1 is GTSNPN and CDR2 SVGIG (reference sequence). The V and J ends lost 5 bases and 5 bases, in that order; junction bases with no gene match: 5. There are 14 residues in the CDR3. The CDR3 spells CAWERGGDTGELFF. The CDR3 coding sequence is TGTGCCTGGGAGCGGGGGGGTGATACCGGGGAGCTGTTTTTT.

The chain's CDR3 is CATSRRLAGNNEQFF. Here the CDR3 DNA reads TGTGCCACCAGCAGGAGACTAGCGGGTAACAATGAGCAGTTCTTC. The V call is TRBV15, the J call TRBJ2-1, with 10 bases aligning to TRBD2. This CDR3 spans 15 amino acids. Germline values: CDR1 LNHNV, CDR2 YYDKDF (reference sequence). V was clipped by 3 bases and J by 5 bases; unmatched bases: 4.

In its sample, this clone was seen a few times. The gene calls are TRBV4-3 and TRBJ1-4; D not certain. The ends were cut back, 0 bases at V and 6 bases at J, with 8 bases in the middle. Per germline, CDR1 LGHNA and CDR2 YSLEER. The CDR3 has 14 residues. The CDR3 is CASSQEGRDEKLFF. DNA for the CDR3: TGCGCCAGCAGCCAAGAAGGGAGGGATGAAAAACTGTTTTTT.

The chain combines TRBV7-9 with TRBJ2-7, with TRBD1 matching over 11 bases. CDR1 and CDR2 (germline): SEHNR, FQNEAQ (reference sequence). This CDR3 comprises 18 residues. V lost 4 bases to trimming and J lost 2 bases; unmatched junction nucleotides: 13. The CDR3 sequence is CASSSGTGGLVWAYEQYF. The CDR3 nucleotides are TGTGCCAGCAGCTCCGGGACAGGGGGATTGGTTTGGGCCTACGAGCAGTACTTC.

This clone was detected only once. This sequence joins TRBV27 and TRBJ1-2; 12 bases line up with TRBD1. Germline V gene lookup returns CDR1 MNHEY and CDR2 SMNVEV (reference sequence). V dropped 6 bases and J dropped 0; count of bases not matched to a gene: 2. The CDR3 covers 15 residues. This chain's CDR3 is CASRGQGAANYGYTF. CDR3 in DNA: TGTGCCAGCAGGGGACAGGGGGCGGCTAACTATGGCTACACCTTC.

The chain links TRBV7-6 to TRBJ1-2, with TRBD1 as a possible D gene (6 bases). Germline values: CDR1 SGHVS, CDR2 FNYEAQ. The CDR3 is 16 residues long. The V gene lost 5 bases and the J gene lost 4 bases, with 20 bases spanning the gap. CDR3 in DNA: TGTGCCAGCAGCCCCATGGGGGGGGGCTATGCCTATGGCTACACCTTC. Translated, it gives CASSPMGGGYAYGYTF.

The chain uses TRBV2 and TRBJ2-2; 8 bases align to TRBD1. With V trimmed by 7 bases and J by 5 bases, 6 bases remained unmatched. Germline CDR1 reads SNHLY; CDR2 reads FYNNEI. The CDR3 is 14 amino acids. The CDR3 spells CASTRDRLTGELFF. The CDR3 nucleotides read TGTGCCAGCACCCGGGACAGGCTAACCGGGGAGCTGTTTTTT.

The chain combines TRBV2 with TRBJ1-6, with TRBD1 as a possible D gene (6 bases). Trimming took 3 bases from V and 4 from J, leaving 10 bases between them. The CDR3 runs 15 residues. From germline, CDR1 is SNHLY and CDR2 FYNNEI. CDR3 in DNA: TGTGCCAGCAGTGAGCGGGGGCAGTATAATTCACCCCTCCACTTT. Its protein product is CASSERGQYNSPLHF.

V is TRBV7-3 and J is TRBJ2-3; 7 nucleotides agree with TRBD2. J gave up 4 bases and V 2 bases, and 3 bases lay outside the gene matches. CDR1 and CDR2 from the germline V gene are SGHTA and FQGTGA. The CDR3 is 14 residues long. This CDR3 is CASSLGLAADTQYF. The CDR3 DNA sequence: TGTGCCAGCAGCTTAGGCCTAGCGGCAGATACGCAGTATTTT.

V and J are TRBV7-3 and TRBJ2-3, with a tentative D call TRBD1 (6 bases). Trimming took off 3 bases at V and 0 bases at J, with 7 bases between the two ends. The CDR3 is made up of 14 amino acids. Germline V lookup: CDR1 SGHTA, CDR2 FQGTGA. The CDR3 DNA is TGTGCCAGCAGCTTGGACAGCAGCACAGATACGCAGTATTTT. It translates to CASSLDSSTDTQYF.

This rearrangement joins TRBV7-2 to TRBJ1-3; D is perhaps TRBD1 (5 bases). The CDR3 is made up of 13 amino acids. Trimming shortened V by 6 bases and J by 4 bases, and 10 bases separated the two germline ends. Per the germline V gene, CDR1 is SGHTA and CDR2 is FQGNSA. The CDR3 sequence is CASRFKGGNTIYF. CDR3 DNA: TGTGCCAGCAGGTTCAAGGGGGGAAACACCATATATTTT.

This rearrangement joins TRBV18 to TRBJ1-1; no firm D call. V was cut by 5 bases and J by 0 bases, with 13 bases left in between. The CDR3 has 15 amino acids. Germline V CDR1 and CDR2: KGHSH, LQKENI. CDR3 protein: CASSSRHGLNTEAFF. CDR3 coding DNA: TGTGCCAGCTCATCTCGACATGGGCTGAACACTGAAGCTTTCTTT.

The chain is built from TRBV7-8 and TRBJ1-1, with 9 positions matching TRBD1. V shed 2 bases and J 0 bases; nucleotides not matched to a gene: 10. Germline V gene data show CDR1 as SGHVS and CDR2 as FQNEAQ. The CDR3 consists of 18 residues. The chain's CDR3 is CASSLRTGVREMNTEAFF. In DNA form, the CDR3 reads TGTGCCAGCAGCTTACGGACAGGGGTTAGAGAAATGAACACTGAAGCTTTCTTT.

This sequence joins TRBV5-1 and TRBJ2-7, with 9 bases aligning to TRBD1. The CDR3 is 13 amino acids. The germline gives CDR1 SGHRS, CDR2 YFSETQ. V gave up 0 bases and J gave up 6 bases; unmatched junction bases: 1. CDR3 loop: CASSLDRGPEQYV. CDR3 coding DNA: TGCGCCAGCAGCTTGGACAGGGGGCCCGAGCAGTACGTC.

The CDR3 DNA reads TGTGCCACACGACAGTATAGCAATCAGCCCCAGCATTTT. This encodes CATRQYSNQPQHF. The chain carries TRBV2 and TRBJ1-5; maybe TRBD1 (5 bases). The germline V gene encodes CDR1 SNHLY and CDR2 FYNNEI. The V end was cut by 10 bases, the J end by 0 bases, with 10 bases between. The CDR3 is 13 amino acids.